This T cell receptor (beta chain) was recovered during a study of blood T cell repertoires in COVID-19. CDR3 size: 15 residues. Germline V CDR1 and CDR2: SGHRS, YFSETQ. After removal of 5 bases from V and 2 bases from J, the junction contained 7 bases not matched to a gene. Authors' processing steps: By means of reference gene primer amplification, nucleated cell counts were estimated. Clones were read by immunoSEQ multiplex PCR, and TCRdb kept only the in-frame ones, dropping some. D and trimming were read from the DNA, whereas the V and J calls and clone size are those reported in that table. In the table there are about 100,000 clones, 85% of which are singletons.

The rearrangement joins TRBV5-1 to TRBJ1-2; 9 bases are shared with TRBD1. The source is a human donor in a cohort sampled during active COVID-19. The sequenced material came from peripheral blood. CDR3 residues: CASSSGQGSNYGYTF. The DNA of the CDR3 is TGCGCCAGCAGTTCGGGACAGGGATCGAACTATGGCTACACCTTC.